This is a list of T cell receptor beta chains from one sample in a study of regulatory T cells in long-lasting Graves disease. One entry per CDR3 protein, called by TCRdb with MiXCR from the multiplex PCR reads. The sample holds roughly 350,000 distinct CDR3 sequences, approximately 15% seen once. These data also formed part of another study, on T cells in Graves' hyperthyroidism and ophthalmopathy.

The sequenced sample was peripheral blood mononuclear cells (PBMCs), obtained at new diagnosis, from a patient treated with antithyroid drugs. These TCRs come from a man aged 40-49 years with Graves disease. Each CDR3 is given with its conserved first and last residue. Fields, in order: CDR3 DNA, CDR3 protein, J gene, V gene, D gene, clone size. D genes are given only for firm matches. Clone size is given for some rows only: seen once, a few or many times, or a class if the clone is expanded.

DNA: TGTGCCAGCAGTTTATCGGCCGGGGAGCTGTTTTTT
CDR3: CASSLSAGELFF
J: TRBJ2-2
V: TRBV3-1
D: .
size: many

DNA: TGTGCCGTACCGAGATTCATGAACACTGAAGCTTTCTTT
CDR3: CAVPRFMNTEAFF
J: TRBJ1-1
V: TRBV2
D: .
size: few

DNA: TGCGCCAGCAACGCCGGGACAGGGTACGAGCAGTACTTC
CDR3: CASNAGTGYEQYF
J: TRBJ2-7
V: TRBV5-1
D: TRBD1
size: .

DNA: TGTGCCAGCAGTAAGGACAGGGTTAAGTTGTCTAACACTGAAGCTTTCTTT
CDR3: CASSKDRVKLSNTEAFF
J: TRBJ1-1
V: TRBV6-1
D: TRBD1
size: many

DNA: TGTGCCAGCTCCCCCGCCCAGGGGGATAATGAAAAACTGTTTTTT
CDR3: CASSPAQGDNEKLFF
J: TRBJ1-4
V: TRBV18
D: TRBD1
size: .

DNA: TGCGCCAGCAGCCAAGAGCCGGTCGGGACAGATACGCAGTATTTT
CDR3: CASSQEPVGTDTQYF
J: TRBJ2-3
V: TRBV4-3
D: .
size: many

DNA: TGTGCCAGCAGCTCTAGGGACGCCTACGAGCAGTACTTC
CDR3: CASSSRDAYEQYF
J: TRBJ2-7
V: TRBV11-1
D: .
size: .

DNA: TGTGCCAGCAGAGAGGCTGGGACAGGAGGAATTCAGTACTTC
CDR3: CASREAGTGGIQYF
J: TRBJ2-4
V: TRBV2
D: TRBD1
size: .

DNA: TGTGCCAGCAGCCCGTCGGGACAGGGGGCGGGGGAAAAACTGTTTTTT
CDR3: CASSPSGQGAGEKLFF
J: TRBJ1-4
V: TRBV7-9
D: TRBD1
size: .

DNA: TGTGCCAGCAGTTCTACCGGGGGCCACAATCAGCCCCAGCATTTT
CDR3: CASSSTGGHNQPQHF
J: TRBJ1-5
V: TRBV27
D: .
size: many

DNA: TGTGCCAGCAGTTTATTAGCGCCCCCTGAGGGAGCTTTCTTT
CDR3: CASSLLAPPEGAFF
J: TRBJ1-1
V: TRBV27
D: .
size: .

DNA: TGCAGCGGAGTTGGACAGGGGATAGTCACTGAAGCTTTCTTT
CDR3: CSGVGQGIVTEAFF
J: TRBJ1-1
V: TRBV29-1
D: TRBD1
size: few

DNA: TGTGCCAGCAGTTCTCTAGCGGGGGGATCAGATACGCAGTATTTT
CDR3: CASSSLAGGSDTQYF
J: TRBJ2-3
V: TRBV28
D: TRBD2
size: many

DNA: TGTGCCAGCAGTTACTCCAGGACAGGGGATAGAGAGACCCAGTACTTC
CDR3: CASSYSRTGDRETQYF
J: TRBJ2-5
V: TRBV6-8
D: TRBD1
size: few

DNA: TGCAGTGCCAAAAGGCAGGGGGCGATCGGACTGTTTTTT
CDR3: CSAKRQGAIGLFF
J: TRBJ1-4
V: TRBV20-1
D: TRBD1
size: many

DNA: TGTGCCAGCAACTTACGGACAGGGGGTCCCTACGAGCAGTACTTC
CDR3: CASNLRTGGPYEQYF
J: TRBJ2-7
V: TRBV5-5
D: TRBD1
size: few

DNA: TGTGCCAGCAGCTTAATCCTAGCGGGGTCGATCTCTGGGGCCAACGTCCTGACTTTC
CDR3: CASSLILAGSISGANVLTF
J: TRBJ2-6
V: TRBV11-1
D: TRBD2
size: .

DNA: TGTGCCAGCAGCTCATCGACCGACCCTAGCGGGGATTACAATGAGCAGTTCTTC
CDR3: CASSSSTDPSGDYNEQFF
J: TRBJ2-1
V: TRBV3-1
D: TRBD2
size: few

DNA: TGTGCCAGCAGCGTCCCTCCAGGGGGCGAAGCGCAGTATTTT
CDR3: CASSVPPGGEAQYF
J: TRBJ2-3
V: TRBV9
D: TRBD1
size: .

DNA: TGCGCCAGCAGCCCCGGCAGGGACCTCTACAATGAGCAGTTCTTC
CDR3: CASSPGRDLYNEQFF
J: TRBJ2-1
V: TRBV4-3
D: .
size: once

DNA: TGTGCCAGCAGTGTTGGACAGTTAGCTCTGCGGCAGTACTTC
CDR3: CASSVGQLALRQYF
J: TRBJ2-7
V: TRBV6-1
D: .
size: many

DNA: TGTGCCAGCAGCTTGGAGGGCACCAGGGGAGAGGCCCAGTACTTC
CDR3: CASSLEGTRGEAQYF
J: TRBJ2-5
V: TRBV5-5
D: .
size: many

DNA: TGTGCCTGGAGTACCCACCCGAACACTGAAGCTTTCTTT
CDR3: CAWSTHPNTEAFF
J: TRBJ1-1
V: TRBV30
D: .
size: many

DNA: TGTGCCAGCAGGTGGGAAGGCACCTACAATGAGCAGTTCTTC
CDR3: CASRWEGTYNEQFF
J: TRBJ2-1
V: TRBV28
D: .
size: .

DNA: TGCGCCAGCAGCTTGCAGGGGGCGCACGGGGCCAACGTCCTGACTTTC
CDR3: CASSLQGAHGANVLTF
J: TRBJ2-6
V: TRBV5-1
D: TRBD1
size: .

DNA: TGCAGTGTTCCGGGACAGGGCACAGATACGCAGTATTTT
CDR3: CSVPGQGTDTQYF
J: TRBJ2-3
V: TRBV20-1
D: TRBD1
size: many

DNA: TGTGCCAGCAGCTTAGGGACTAGCGGGGGGGGGGAGACCCAGTACTTC
CDR3: CASSLGTSGGGETQYF
J: TRBJ2-5
V: TRBV7-2
D: TRBD2
size: many

DNA: TGTGCCAGCAGTTCCGCCGGACAGGGGTTGGTCGAGCAGTACTTC
CDR3: CASSSAGQGLVEQYF
J: TRBJ2-7
V: TRBV28
D: TRBD1
size: many

DNA: TGTGCCAGCAGCTTAAACCTAGCGGGGGGAACCGGGGAGCTGTTTTTT
CDR3: CASSLNLAGGTGELFF
J: TRBJ2-2
V: TRBV7-3
D: TRBD2
size: many

DNA: TGCGCCAGCAGCCGGGGGACAGCCACAGATACGCAGTATTTT
CDR3: CASSRGTATDTQYF
J: TRBJ2-3
V: TRBV5-1
D: .
size: few

DNA: TGTGCCAGCAGCTTAGAGTGGGCGGGGCAAGAGACCCAGTACTTC
CDR3: CASSLEWAGQETQYF
J: TRBJ2-5
V: TRBV7-9
D: .
size: .

DNA: TGTGCCAGCAGTGAACTCCCAGGGGGCTACGAGCAGTACTTC
CDR3: CASSELPGGYEQYF
J: TRBJ2-7
V: TRBV6-1
D: TRBD1
size: many

DNA: TGTGCCAGCAGTTACTCGACCCTGAATGAGCAGTTCTTC
CDR3: CASSYSTLNEQFF
J: TRBJ2-1
V: TRBV6-5
D: .
size: many

DNA: TGCGCCAGCAGTTCTTCCGGGACAGGGGCCTACGAGCAGTACTTC
CDR3: CASSSSGTGAYEQYF
J: TRBJ2-7
V: TRBV5-1
D: TRBD1
size: few

DNA: TGTGCCAGTTGGGCGCCTTCGGACTATGGCTACACCTTC
CDR3: CASWAPSDYGYTF
J: TRBJ1-2
V: TRBV6-2/TRBV6-3
D: .
size: .

DNA: TGTGCCAGCAGCTCTGACCTGGGACAGACTGATCAGCCCCAGCATTTT
CDR3: CASSSDLGQTDQPQHF
J: TRBJ1-5
V: TRBV7-9
D: TRBD1
size: .

DNA: TGTGCCAGCAGTCCCCGGACTAGCGGGGGGGCCAAAGGGGGGCTGTTTTTT
CDR3: CASSPRTSGGAKGGLFF
J: TRBJ2-2
V: TRBV12-3/TRBV12-4
D: TRBD2
size: few

DNA: TGTGCCAGCAGGGCTACCGGGACGGCGGGACATGAGCAGTTCTTC
CDR3: CASRATGTAGHEQFF
J: TRBJ2-1
V: TRBV7-2
D: .
size: many

DNA: TGTGCCAGCAGGAGTAGCGGGGGGGCTCCCTACGAGCAGTACTTC
CDR3: CASRSSGGAPYEQYF
J: TRBJ2-7
V: TRBV9
D: TRBD2
size: once

DNA: TGTGCCAGCAGCCAGCATGATCAGCCCCAGCATTTT
CDR3: CASSQHDQPQHF
J: TRBJ1-5
V: TRBV14
D: .
size: few

DNA: TGTGCTAGTGGTCACCCCTCCCCCAGGGCTCGAAACACCATATATTTT
CDR3: CASGHPSPRARNTIYF
J: TRBJ1-3
V: TRBV12-5
D: .
size: many

DNA: TGTGCCAGCAGCCCCAGCGGGGGGCAAACCTACGAGCAGTACTTC
CDR3: CASSPSGGQTYEQYF
J: TRBJ2-7
V: TRBV14
D: TRBD2
size: few

DNA: TGTGCCTGGAGTGCCGACAGGGGGCTAAGGGTTTCACCCCTCCACTTT
CDR3: CAWSADRGLRVSPLHF
J: TRBJ1-6
V: TRBV30
D: TRBD1
size: many

DNA: TGTGCCAGCAGTGAATTTTCAGGGGACACTGAAGCTTTCTTT
CDR3: CASSEFSGDTEAFF
J: TRBJ1-1
V: TRBV6-2/TRBV6-3
D: .
size: few

DNA: TGTGCCAGCAGTTTTACGAGGAGGCAGTACTTC
CDR3: CASSFTRRQYF
J: TRBJ2-7
V: TRBV28
D: .
size: many

DNA: TGTGCCAGCAGCTTCGACTTAAGGACCGCCGGGGAGCTGTTTTTT
CDR3: CASSFDLRTAGELFF
J: TRBJ2-2
V: TRBV5-6
D: .
size: .

DNA: TGTGCCAGCAGCTTGAACCTTCAATGGGAAGAGACCCAGTACTTC
CDR3: CASSLNLQWEETQYF
J: TRBJ2-5
V: TRBV7-9
D: .
size: many

DNA: TGTGCCAGCAGCCAATTTCCGGATCGGTACGAGCAGTACTTC
CDR3: CASSQFPDRYEQYF
J: TRBJ2-7
V: TRBV3-1
D: .
size: many

DNA: TGTGCCAGCAGCCCCCCTCTGGGACACCTGAACACTGAAGCTTTCTTT
CDR3: CASSPPLGHLNTEAFF
J: TRBJ1-1
V: TRBV9
D: .
size: .